This T cell receptor (beta chain) stems from a study of T cell repertoires in cytomegalovirus infection. Study summary: The authors used CMV epitopes that were HLA-C-restricted (recently identified) and HLA-B-restricted (well studied).

General study points: The ex vivo response showed dominance by HLA-C-restricted CMV-specific TCR beta clonotypes.

V lost 7 bases and J 2 bases, leaving 13 bases between the germline ends. There are 14 residues in the CDR3. This clonotype occurred a few times. The antigen is undetermined. Via MiXCR, TCRdb re-called the reads, giving one row per CDR3 protein. The sample has some 940,000 distinct CDR3 sequences; approximately 30% are singletons. The sequences come from cultured CD8+ T cells from PBMCs, collected from culture after CMV antigen stimulation. The V call is TRBV12-3 or TRBV12-4, the J call TRBJ2-3; D possibly corresponds to TRBD1 (6 bases). This clonotype was obtained from a human donor in good health (CMV status not recorded). Some clones in this sample may be carry-over from other donors' samples. CDR3 loop: CASTQGHHTDTQYF. CDR3 coding DNA: TGTGCCAGCACCCAGGGACACCACACAGATACGCAGTATTTT.